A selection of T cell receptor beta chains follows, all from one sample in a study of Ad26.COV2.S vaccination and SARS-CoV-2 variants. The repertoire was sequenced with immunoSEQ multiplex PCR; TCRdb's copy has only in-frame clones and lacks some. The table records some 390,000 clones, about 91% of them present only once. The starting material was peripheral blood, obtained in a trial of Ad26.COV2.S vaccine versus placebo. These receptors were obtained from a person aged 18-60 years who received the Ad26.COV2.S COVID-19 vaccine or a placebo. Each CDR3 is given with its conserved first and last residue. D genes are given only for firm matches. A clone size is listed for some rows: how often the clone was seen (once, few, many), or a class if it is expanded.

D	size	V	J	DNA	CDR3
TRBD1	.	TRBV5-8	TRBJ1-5	TGTGCCAGCAGCTTACAGGGGGCTAACAATCAGCCCCAGCATTTT	CASSLQGANNQPQHF
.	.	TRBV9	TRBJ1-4	TGTGCCAGCAGCGCGGGAGGATCAACTAATGAAAAACTGTTTTTT	CASSAGGSTNEKLFF
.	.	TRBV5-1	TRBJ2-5	TGCGCCAGCAGCTTGCGGGGGGCAGGTTTGGTAGAGACCCAGTACTTC	CASSLRGAGLVETQYF
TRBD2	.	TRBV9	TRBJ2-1	TGTGCCAGCAGCCCAAGCCTAGCGGCCTACAATGAGCAGTTCTTC	CASSPSLAAYNEQFF
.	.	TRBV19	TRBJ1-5	TGTGCCAGTAAAGTCGGACCCCCAGGGGATCAGCCCCAGCATTTT	CASKVGPPGDQPQHF
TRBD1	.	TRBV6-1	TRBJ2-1	TGTGCCAGCAGTGAACTTGGGACAGGGCATGAGCAGTTCTTC	CASSELGTGHEQFF
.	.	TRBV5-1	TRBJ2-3	TGCGCCAGCAGCTTGGGGGCCCTTAGGGACACAGATACGCAGTATTTT	CASSLGALRDTDTQYF
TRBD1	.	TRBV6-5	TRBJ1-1	TGTGCCAGCTATCGGGACAGCACTGAAGCTTTCTTT	CASYRDSTEAFF
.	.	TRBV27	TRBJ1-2	TGTGCCAGCAGTTTCATGGCTAACTATGGCTACACCTTC	CASSFMANYGYTF
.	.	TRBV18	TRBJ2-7	TGTGCCAGCTCACCACTATGGCTAGCCACCAACGAGCAGTACTTC	CASSPLWLATNEQYF
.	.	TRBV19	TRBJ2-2	TGTGCCAGTGCAGCCGGGACTTTTAACACCGGGGAGCTGTTTTTT	CASAAGTFNTGELFF
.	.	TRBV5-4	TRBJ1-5	TGTGCCAGCAGCTCGTGGGGTCTCGATCAGCCCCAGCATTTT	CASSSWGLDQPQHF
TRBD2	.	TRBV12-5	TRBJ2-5	TGTGCTAGTCAGGGCGGGGGAGAGACCCAGTACTTC	CASQGGGETQYF
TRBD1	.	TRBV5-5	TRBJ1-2	TGTGCCAGCAGCCCCCTGGGTACAGGGGATCATGGCTACACCTTC	CASSPLGTGDHGYTF
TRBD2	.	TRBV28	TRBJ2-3	TGTGCCACCCTACGGGAGGGCACAGATACGCAGTATTTT	CATLREGTDTQYF
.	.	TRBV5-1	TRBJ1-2	TGCGCCAGCAGCTTGGGGGCTCTGTCAGGGGCTCACTATGGCTACACCTTC	CASSLGALSGAHYGYTF
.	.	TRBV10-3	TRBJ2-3	TGTGCCATCAGTGAGTCGGGGTATCCTCCCACCCCAGATACGCAGTATTTT	CAISESGYPPTPDTQYF
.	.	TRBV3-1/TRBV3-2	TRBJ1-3	TGTGCCAGCAGCCAAAGTTGGTCCTCTGGAAACACCATATATTTT	CASSQSWSSGNTIYF
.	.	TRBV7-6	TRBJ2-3	TGTGCCAGCAGCTTGGCCTTCCGGGATACGCAGTATTTT	CASSLAFRDTQYF
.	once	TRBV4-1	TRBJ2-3	TGCGCCAGCAGCCCTCGGGGCGTACTTACTAGCACAGATACGCAGTATTTT	CASSPRGVLTSTDTQYF
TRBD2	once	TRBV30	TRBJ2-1	TGTGCCTGGAAGCGGGAGGGCTCTTACAATGAGCAGTTCTTC	CAWKREGSYNEQFF
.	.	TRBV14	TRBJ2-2	TGTGCCAGCAGCCGCCGCGTAGGTTCGAACACCGGGGAGCTGTTTTTT	CASSRRVGSNTGELFF
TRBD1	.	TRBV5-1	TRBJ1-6	TGCGCCAGCAGCAGACAGGGCTCCTATAATTCACCCCTCCACTTT	CASSRQGSYNSPLHF
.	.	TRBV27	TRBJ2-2	TGTGCCAGCAGCCAAGGCTGGGATCAGGCCGGGGAGCTGTTTTTT	CASSQGWDQAGELFF
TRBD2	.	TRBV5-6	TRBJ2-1	TGTGCCAGCAGCCCGGTGCCCACTAGCGGCTACAATGAGCAGTTCTTC	CASSPVPTSGYNEQFF
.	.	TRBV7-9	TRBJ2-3	TGTGCCAGGGAGAAATTAGTGGGCAGGTCCACAGATACGCAGTATTTT	CAREKLVGRSTDTQYF
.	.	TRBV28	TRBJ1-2	TGTGCCAGCAGGGGTCTTGGCGGCCGCGGCTACACCTTC	CASRGLGGRGYTF
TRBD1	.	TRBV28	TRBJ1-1	TGTGCCAGCAGTTCCCCCGCCGACAGGGGGCGAGCTTTCTTT	CASSSPADRGRAFF
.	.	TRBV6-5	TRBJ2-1	TGTGCCAGCGGAGGGCCTGAGCAGTTCTTC	CASGGPEQFF
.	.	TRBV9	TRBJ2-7	TGTGCCAGCAGCGTAGGATCCCCTGCTATTGAGCAGTACTTC	CASSVGSPAIEQYF
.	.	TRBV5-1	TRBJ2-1	TGCGCCAGCAGCTCCTCCTGGGGTCCTTACAATGAGCAGTTCTTC	CASSSSWGPYNEQFF
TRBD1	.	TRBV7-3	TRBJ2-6	TGTGCCAGCAGCTTAATACCCCAGACCGGGACAGGGGGCTCTGGGGCCAACGTCCTGACTTTC	CASSLIPQTGTGGSGANVLTF
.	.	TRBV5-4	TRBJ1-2	TGTGCCAGCAGCTTGATAGACGGAGTCTATGGCTACACCTTC	CASSLIDGVYGYTF
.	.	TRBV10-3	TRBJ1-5	TGTGCCATCAGCGCTGAGGGGGGGAGCAATCAGCCCCAGCATTTT	CAISAEGGSNQPQHF
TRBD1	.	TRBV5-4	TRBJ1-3	TGTGCCAGCAGCTTGGACAGGGGAACTGGAAACACCATATATTTT	CASSLDRGTGNTIYF
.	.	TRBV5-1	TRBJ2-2	TGCGCCAGCAGCTTGTTCAAGCGACCATCGGTGGGCACCGGGGAGCTGTTTTTT	CASSLFKRPSVGTGELFF
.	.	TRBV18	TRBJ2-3	TGTGCCAGCTCACCCACAGGACAGCTTAGCACAGATACGCAGTATTTT	CASSPTGQLSTDTQYF
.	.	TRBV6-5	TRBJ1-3	TGTGCCAGCAGTGACTCCGGGGTAACTGGAAACACCATATATTTT	CASSDSGVTGNTIYF
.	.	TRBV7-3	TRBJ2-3	TGTGCCAGCAGTCCGCCTGATGGGACAGATACGCAGTATTTT	CASSPPDGTDTQYF
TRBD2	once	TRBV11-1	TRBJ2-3	TGTGCCAGCAGCTTAGTAGCGGGAGCGCCAGATACGCAGTATTTT	CASSLVAGAPDTQYF
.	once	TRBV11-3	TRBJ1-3	TGTGCCAGCAGCTCGGTCACGGGAACCACCATATATTTT	CASSSVTGTTIYF
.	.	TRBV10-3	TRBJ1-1	TGTGCCATCAGTGAGTCAGGTTCGGTGAACACTGAAGCTTTCTTT	CAISESGSVNTEAFF
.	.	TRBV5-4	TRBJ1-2	TGTGCCAGCAGCTTGGACAGCGAAAACTATGGCTACACCTTC	CASSLDSENYGYTF
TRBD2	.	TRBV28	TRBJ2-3	TGTGCCAGCAGTTTCCGTCGGGAGGGCCTGCCGGATACGCAGTATTTT	CASSFRREGLPDTQYF
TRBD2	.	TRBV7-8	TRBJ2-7	TGTGCCAGCAGCTCCAGGGTGCTGGCGGGAGAAGGATACGAGCAGTACTTC	CASSSRVLAGEGYEQYF
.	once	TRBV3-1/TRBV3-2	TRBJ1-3	TGTGCCAGCACACCGCGACAGCTGATCTCTGGAAACACCATATATTTT	CASTPRQLISGNTIYF
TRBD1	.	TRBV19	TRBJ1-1	TGTGCCAGTAGTCCTAGACAGGGGGCAGGGAACACTGAAGCTTTCTTT	CASSPRQGAGNTEAFF
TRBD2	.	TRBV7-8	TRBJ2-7	TGTGCCAGCAGCTTGTCTAGCGGATCCTACGAGCAGTACTTC	CASSLSSGSYEQYF
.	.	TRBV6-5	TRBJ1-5	TGTGCCAGCAGCCTAGCCTGGGGCAATCAGCCCCAGCATTTT	CASSLAWGNQPQHF
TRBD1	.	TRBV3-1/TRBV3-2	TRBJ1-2	TGTGCCAGCAGCCCCGGGACAGGGGGCGGCTACACCTTC	CASSPGTGGGYTF
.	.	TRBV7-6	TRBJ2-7	TGTGCCAGCAGCTTAGCCAGGCAGGTGGGTGAGCAGTACTTC	CASSLARQVGEQYF
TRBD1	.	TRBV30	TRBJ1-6	TGTGCCTGGTCTGGACAGGGAAATTCACCCCTCCACTTT	CAWSGQGNSPLHF
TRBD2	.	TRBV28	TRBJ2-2	TGTGCCAGCAGTTTTCTCGCGGGAGACGCCGGGGAGCTGTTTTTT	CASSFLAGDAGELFF
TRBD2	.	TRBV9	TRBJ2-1	TGTGCCAGCAGCGTAGATTTATCGGGAGGGCCGGGGAATGAGCAGTTCTTC	CASSVDLSGGPGNEQFF
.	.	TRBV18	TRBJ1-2	TGTGCCAGCTCACCGGAACAGAACTATGGCTACACCTTC	CASSPEQNYGYTF
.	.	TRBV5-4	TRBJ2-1	TGTGCCAGCAGACCCGGGACGGGTGGGTCCTACAATGAGCAGTTCTTC	CASRPGTGGSYNEQFF
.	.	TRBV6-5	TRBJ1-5	TGTGCCACCACCTCCCTGGGTCAGCCCCAGCATTTT	CATTSLGQPQHF
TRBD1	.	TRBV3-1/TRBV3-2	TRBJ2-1	TGTGCCAGCAGAAACAGGGGTAGGGGCAATGAGCAGTTCTTC	CASRNRGRGNEQFF
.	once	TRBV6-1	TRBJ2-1	TGTGCCAGCAGTGAAGGCGATTTCAATGAGCAGTTCTTC	CASSEGDFNEQFF
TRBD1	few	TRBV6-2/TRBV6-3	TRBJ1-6	TGTGCCAGCAGTTATACCCCGGACAGGGGAGGGTCACCCCTCCACTTT	CASSYTPDRGGSPLHF